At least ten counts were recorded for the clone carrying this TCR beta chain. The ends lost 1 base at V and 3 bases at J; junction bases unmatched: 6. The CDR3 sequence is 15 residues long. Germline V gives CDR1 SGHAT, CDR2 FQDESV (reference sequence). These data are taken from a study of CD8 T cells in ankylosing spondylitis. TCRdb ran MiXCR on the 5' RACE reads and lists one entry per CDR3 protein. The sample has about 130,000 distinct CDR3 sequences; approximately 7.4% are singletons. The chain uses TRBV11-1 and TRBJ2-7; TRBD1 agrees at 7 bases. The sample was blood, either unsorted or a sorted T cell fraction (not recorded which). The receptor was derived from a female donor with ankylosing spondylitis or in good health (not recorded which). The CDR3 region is CASSLELTGSYEQYF. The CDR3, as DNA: TGTGCCAGCAGCTTAGAATTGACAGGGAGCTACGAGCAGTACTTC.